The present entry profiles one TCR beta chain with its context. Its antigen remains unidentified. This entry is derived from a study of cytomegalovirus exposure and HLA in healthy donors. The study's findings and limits: The authors later found HLA-associated TCR beta chains more clonally expanded than equally common others. TCR beta V- and J-gene trimming, according to a later analysis, was linked to a missense DCLRE1C variant. Donors belonging to an Asian-associated ancestry cluster reportedly showed fewer N-insertions in productive TCRs than the 666-donor mean, according to what a later analysis found. The investigators catalogued 180 or so TCR beta chains as cytomegalovirus-associated.

The PCR employed 60 Vbeta primers together with 13 Jbeta primers. Only in-frame clones appear in the TCRdb table, and some are missing; sequencing was by immunoSEQ multiplex PCR. The sample lists about 110,000 clones; 78% were seen once. The J segment lost 4 bases and the V segment lost 5 bases, leaving 7 bases of the junction unmatched. This CDR3 spans 15 amino acids. Germline V gene data show CDR1 as MNHNY and CDR2 as SVGAGI (reference sequence). The sequence was collected from a woman aged 30 to 39 in good health and CMV-seronegative. V is TRBV6-6 and J is TRBJ2-7, with 11 bases aligning to TRBD2. The sequenced material came from PBMCs. The CDR3, as DNA: TGTGCCAGCAGTAAGCGAACTAGCGGGAGTTACGAGCAGTACTTC. It encodes CASSKRTSGSYEQYF.